This T cell receptor beta chain was captured by sequencing in a study of cytomegalovirus exposure and HLA in healthy donors. A remark on this clone: Its antigen remains unknown.

General study points: Researchers reported from a later analysis that most CMV-associated TCR beta chains appeared HLA-restricted. Follow-up analysis found HLA locus-dependent TCR association rates, highest for DRB1 and lowest for HLA-C.

Vbeta (60) and Jbeta (13) primers were used in the PCR. The protocol was immunoSEQ multiplex PCR, while the TCRdb copy is restricted to in-frame clones and leaves out a portion. The sample has under 150,000 clones; 82% are singletons. Germline CDR1 is LGHNA and CDR2 is YSLEER. Between the trimmed V and J ends, which lost 1 base and 0 bases, there was a span of 9 bases. The CDR3 spans 15 residues. V usage is TRBV4-3 and J usage is TRBJ1-1; no firm D call. This clonotype was obtained from a male donor in good health and CMV-seronegative. Material: PBMCs. CDR3 bases: TGCGCCAGCAGCCAAGTTCTACTGCTGAACACTGAAGCTTTCTTT. Its translation: CASSQVLLLNTEAFF.